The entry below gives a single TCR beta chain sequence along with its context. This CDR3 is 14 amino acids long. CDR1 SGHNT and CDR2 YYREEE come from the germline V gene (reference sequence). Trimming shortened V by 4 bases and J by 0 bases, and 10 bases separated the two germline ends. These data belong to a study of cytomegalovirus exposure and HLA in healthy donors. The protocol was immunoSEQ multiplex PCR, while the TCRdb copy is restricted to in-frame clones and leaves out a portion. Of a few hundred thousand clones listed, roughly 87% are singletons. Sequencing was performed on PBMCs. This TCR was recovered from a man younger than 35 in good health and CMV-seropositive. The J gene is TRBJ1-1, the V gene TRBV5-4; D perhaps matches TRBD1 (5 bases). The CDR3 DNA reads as TGTGCCAGCAGCCCGGGGACGGTGAACACTGAAGCTTTCTTT. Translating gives CASSPGTVNTEAFF.